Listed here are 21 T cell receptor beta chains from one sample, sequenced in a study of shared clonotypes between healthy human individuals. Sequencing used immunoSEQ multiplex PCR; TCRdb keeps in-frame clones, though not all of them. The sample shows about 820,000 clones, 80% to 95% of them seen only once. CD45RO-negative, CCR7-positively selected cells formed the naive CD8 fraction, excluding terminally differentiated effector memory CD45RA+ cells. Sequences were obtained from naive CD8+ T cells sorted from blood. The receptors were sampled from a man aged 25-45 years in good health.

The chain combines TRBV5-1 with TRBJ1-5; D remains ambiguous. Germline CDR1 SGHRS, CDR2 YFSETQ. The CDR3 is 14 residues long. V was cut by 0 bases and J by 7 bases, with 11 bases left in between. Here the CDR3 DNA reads TGCGCCAGCAGCTTGGCCGGAGGGAGCCAGCCCCAGCATTTT. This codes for CASSLAGGSQPQHF.

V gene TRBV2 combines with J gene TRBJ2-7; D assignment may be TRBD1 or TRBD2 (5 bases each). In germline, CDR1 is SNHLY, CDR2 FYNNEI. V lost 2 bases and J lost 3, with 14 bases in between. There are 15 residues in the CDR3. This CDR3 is CASSEIGGRIYEQYF. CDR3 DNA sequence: TGTGCCAGCAGTGAAATTGGGGGACGGATCTACGAGCAGTACTTC.

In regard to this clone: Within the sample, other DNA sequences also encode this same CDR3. The CDR3 bases are TGTGCCAGCAGTTTATTAACAGGGGTCGAGCAGTACTTC. Protein: CASSLLTGVEQYF. J is TRBJ2-7 and V is TRBV27, with 7 positions matching TRBD1. V was clipped by 1 base and J by 6 bases; unmatched bases: 3. The CDR3 extends over 13 amino acids. Germline CDR1 MNHEY, CDR2 SMNVEV (reference sequence).

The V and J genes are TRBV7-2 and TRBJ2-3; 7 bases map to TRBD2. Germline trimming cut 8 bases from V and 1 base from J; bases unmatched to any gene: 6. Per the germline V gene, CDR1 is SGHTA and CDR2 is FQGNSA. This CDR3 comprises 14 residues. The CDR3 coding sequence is TGTGCCAGCGCAACTAGCGCGGGCACAGATACGCAGTATTTT. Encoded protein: CASATSAGTDTQYF.

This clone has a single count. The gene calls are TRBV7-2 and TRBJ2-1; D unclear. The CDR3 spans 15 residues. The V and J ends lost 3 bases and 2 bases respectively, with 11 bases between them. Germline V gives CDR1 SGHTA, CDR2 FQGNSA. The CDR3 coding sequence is TGTGCCAGCAGCTTGGGATTTTCCCCCTACAATGAGCAGTTCTTC. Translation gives CASSLGFSPYNEQFF.

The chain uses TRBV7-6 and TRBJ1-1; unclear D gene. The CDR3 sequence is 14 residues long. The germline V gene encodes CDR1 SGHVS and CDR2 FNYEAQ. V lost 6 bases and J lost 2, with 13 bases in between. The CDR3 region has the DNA TGTGCCAGCAGGCCCTCCCTTGGAAACACTGAAGCTTTCTTT. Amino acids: CASRPSLGNTEAFF.

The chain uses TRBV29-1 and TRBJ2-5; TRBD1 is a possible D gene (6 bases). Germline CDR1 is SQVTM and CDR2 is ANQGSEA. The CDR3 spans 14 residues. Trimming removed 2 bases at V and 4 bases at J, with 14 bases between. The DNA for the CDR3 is TGCAGCGTTGAACCACAGGGTCTGGGAGAGACCCAGTACTTC. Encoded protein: CSVEPQGLGETQYF.

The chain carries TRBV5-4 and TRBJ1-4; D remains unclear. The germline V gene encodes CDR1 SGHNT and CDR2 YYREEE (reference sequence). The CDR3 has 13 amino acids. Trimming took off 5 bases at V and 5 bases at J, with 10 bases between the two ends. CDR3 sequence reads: CASRERSNEKLFF. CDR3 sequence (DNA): TGTGCCAGCAGGGAGAGGTCAAATGAAAAACTGTTTTTT.

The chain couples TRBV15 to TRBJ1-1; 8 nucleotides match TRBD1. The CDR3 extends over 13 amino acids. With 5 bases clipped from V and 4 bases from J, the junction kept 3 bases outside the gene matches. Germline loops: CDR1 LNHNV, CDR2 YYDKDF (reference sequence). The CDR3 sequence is CATSQGALTEAFF. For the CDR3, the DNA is TGTGCCACCAGCCAGGGGGCACTCACTGAAGCTTTCTTT.

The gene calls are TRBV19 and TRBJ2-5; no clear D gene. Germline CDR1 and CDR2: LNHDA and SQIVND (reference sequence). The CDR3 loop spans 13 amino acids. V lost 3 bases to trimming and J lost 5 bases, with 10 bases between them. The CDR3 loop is CASSMSPWETQYF. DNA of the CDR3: TGTGCCAGTAGTATGTCCCCATGGGAGACCCAGTACTTC.

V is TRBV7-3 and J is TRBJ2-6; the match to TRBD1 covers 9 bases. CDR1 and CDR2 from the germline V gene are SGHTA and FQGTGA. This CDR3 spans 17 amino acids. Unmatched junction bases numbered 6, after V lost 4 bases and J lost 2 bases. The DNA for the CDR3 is TGTGCCAGCAGCTCCCGGGACAGGGCCCCTGGGGCCAACGTCCTGACTTTC. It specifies CASSSRDRAPGANVLTF.

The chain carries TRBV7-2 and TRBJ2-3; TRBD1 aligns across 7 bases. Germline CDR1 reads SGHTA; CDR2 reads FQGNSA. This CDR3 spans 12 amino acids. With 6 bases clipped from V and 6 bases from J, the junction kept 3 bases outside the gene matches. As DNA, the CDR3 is TGTGCCAGCAGATTCAGGGGGGATACGCAGTATTTT. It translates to CASRFRGDTQYF.

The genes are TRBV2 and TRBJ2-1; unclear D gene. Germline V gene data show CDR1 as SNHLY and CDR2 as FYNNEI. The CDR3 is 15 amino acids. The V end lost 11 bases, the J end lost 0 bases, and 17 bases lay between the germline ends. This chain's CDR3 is CAAEGDQSSYNEQFF. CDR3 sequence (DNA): TGTGCCGCGGAAGGCGACCAGAGCTCCTACAATGAGCAGTTCTTC. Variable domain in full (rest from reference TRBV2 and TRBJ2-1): EPEVTQTPSHQVTQMGQEVILRCVPISNHLYFYWYRQILGQKVEFLVSFYNNEISEKSEIFDDQFSVERPDGSNFTLKIRSTKLEDSAMYFCAAEGDQSSYNEQFFGPGTRLTVL.

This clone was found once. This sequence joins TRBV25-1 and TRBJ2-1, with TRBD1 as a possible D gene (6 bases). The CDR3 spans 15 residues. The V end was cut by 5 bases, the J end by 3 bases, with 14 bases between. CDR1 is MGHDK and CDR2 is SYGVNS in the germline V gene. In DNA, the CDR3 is TGTGCCAGCAGTCCCCCAGGGGACGTCTACAATGAGCAGTTCTTC. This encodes CASSPPGDVYNEQFF.

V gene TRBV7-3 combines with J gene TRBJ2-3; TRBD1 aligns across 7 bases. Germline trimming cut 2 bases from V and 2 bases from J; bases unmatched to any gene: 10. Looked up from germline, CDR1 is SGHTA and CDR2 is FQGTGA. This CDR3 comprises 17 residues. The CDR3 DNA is TGTGCCAGCAGCTTAGGGTTGGGGACAGCGATCACAGATACGCAGTATTTT. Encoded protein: CASSLGLGTAITDTQYF.

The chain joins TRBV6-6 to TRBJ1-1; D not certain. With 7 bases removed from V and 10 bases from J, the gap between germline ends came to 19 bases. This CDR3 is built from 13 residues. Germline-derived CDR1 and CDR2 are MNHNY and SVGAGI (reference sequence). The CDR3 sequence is CASNTWADQGAFF. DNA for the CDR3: TGTGCCAGCAACACCTGGGCAGACCAAGGAGCTTTCTTT.

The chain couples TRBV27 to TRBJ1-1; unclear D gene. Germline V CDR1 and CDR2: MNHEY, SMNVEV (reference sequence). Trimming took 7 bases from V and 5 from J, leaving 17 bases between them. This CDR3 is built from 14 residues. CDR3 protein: CASTHDGGGTEAFF. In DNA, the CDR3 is TGTGCCAGCACCCACGACGGAGGAGGGACTGAAGCTTTCTTT.

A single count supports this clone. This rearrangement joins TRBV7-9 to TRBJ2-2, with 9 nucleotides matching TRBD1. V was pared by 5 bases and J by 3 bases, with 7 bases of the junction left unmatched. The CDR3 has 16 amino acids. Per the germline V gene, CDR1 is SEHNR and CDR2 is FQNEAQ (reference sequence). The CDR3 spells CASSPPGTGYTGELFF. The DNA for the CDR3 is TGTGCCAGCAGCCCCCCCGGGACAGGGTACACCGGGGAGCTGTTTTTT. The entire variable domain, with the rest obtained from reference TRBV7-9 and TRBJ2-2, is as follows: DTGVSQNPRHKITKRGQNVTFRCDPISEHNRLYWYRQTLGQGPEFLTYFQNEAQLEKSRLLSDRFSAERPKGSFSTLEIQRTEQGDSAMYLCASSPPGTGYTGELFFGEGSRLTVL.

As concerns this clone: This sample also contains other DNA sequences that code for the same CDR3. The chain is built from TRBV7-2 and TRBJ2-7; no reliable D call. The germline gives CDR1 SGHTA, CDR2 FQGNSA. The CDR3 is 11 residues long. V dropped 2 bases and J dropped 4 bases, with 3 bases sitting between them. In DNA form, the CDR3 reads TGTGCCAGCAGCTTAACTTACGAGCAGTACTTC. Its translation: CASSLTYEQYF.

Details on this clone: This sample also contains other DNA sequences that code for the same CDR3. In nucleotides, the CDR3 is TGTGCCAGCAGCTTAGAGGGGAACGAGCAGTACTTC. This encodes CASSLEGNEQYF. J is TRBJ2-7 and V is TRBV11-2; unclear D gene. This CDR3 is 12 amino acids long. Germline values: CDR1 SGHAT, CDR2 FQNNGV. Trimming left V 0 bases short and J 5 bases short, with 5 bases between. Full variable domain (remainder filled in from reference TRBV11-2 and TRBJ2-7): EAGVAQSPRYKIIEKRQSVAFWCNPISGHATLYWYQQILGQGPKLLIQFQNNGVVDDSQLPKDRFSAERLKGVDSTLKIQPAKLEDSAVYLCASSLEGNEQYFGPGTRLTVT.

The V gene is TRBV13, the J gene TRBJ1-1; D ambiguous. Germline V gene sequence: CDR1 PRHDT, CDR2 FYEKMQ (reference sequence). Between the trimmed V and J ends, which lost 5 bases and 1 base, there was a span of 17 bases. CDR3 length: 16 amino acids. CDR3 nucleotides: TGTGCCAGCAGCACAATGAGACACACTGAGAACACTGAAGCTTTCTTT. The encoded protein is CASSTMRHTENTEAFF.